This T cell receptor beta chain was identified in a study of a mutant IDH1 vaccine in newly diagnosed glioma. In the study overall: Patients had received radiotherapy, temozolomide, or both previously, most receiving both. Regarding the study as a whole: Vaccine-induced responses were seen in about 95% of patients, spanning several MHC alleles.

The V end lost 4 bases, the J end lost 4 bases, and 18 bases lay between the germline ends. The CDR3 runs to 16 residues. Germline V gene data show CDR1 as SGHRS and CDR2 as YFSETQ. The time point denotes: week 5, during vaccination. In the vaccine, a single dose held 300 ug of the mutant IDH1 20-mer peptide, along with topical imiquimod. This clone was seen only once. What it binds is not known. The protocol was immunoSEQ multiplex PCR, while the TCRdb copy is restricted to in-frame clones and leaves out a portion. This repertoire shows some 36,000 clones, roughly four fifths found once; its top ten account for about 12%.

The clonotype originates from a man aged 50-60 years with glioma. This rearrangement joins TRBV5-1 to TRBJ1-3, with D perhaps TRBD1 (5 bases). Sequenced material: PBMCs, taken from a glioma patient whose treatment included an IDH1 peptide vaccine. The CDR3 nucleotides are TGCGCCAGCAGCCGGGGACCACTCGATGAGGGAAACACCATATATTTT. It translates to CASSRGPLDEGNTIYF.